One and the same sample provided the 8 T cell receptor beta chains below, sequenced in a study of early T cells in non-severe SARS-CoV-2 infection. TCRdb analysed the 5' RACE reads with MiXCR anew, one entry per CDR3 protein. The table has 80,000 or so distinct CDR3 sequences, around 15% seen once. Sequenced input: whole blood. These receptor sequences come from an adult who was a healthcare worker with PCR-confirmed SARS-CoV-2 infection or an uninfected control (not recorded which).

The CDR3 sequence is CSARDLGRPGNTIYF. CDR3 DNA sequence: TGCAGTGCTAGAGATCTGGGGCGGCCTGGAAACACCATATATTTT. This chain links TRBV20-1 with TRBJ1-3; D might be TRBD1 (5 bases). The CDR3 sequence is 15 residues long. V was clipped by 0 bases and J by 2 bases, with 11 bases between them. Germline V gives CDR1 DFQATT, CDR2 SNEGSKA (reference sequence).

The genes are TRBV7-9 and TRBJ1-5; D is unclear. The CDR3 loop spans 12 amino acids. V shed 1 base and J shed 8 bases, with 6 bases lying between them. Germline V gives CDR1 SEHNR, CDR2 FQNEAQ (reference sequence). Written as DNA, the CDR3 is TGTGCCAGCAGCTTAGGGGGTGAGCCCCAGCATTTT. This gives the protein CASSLGGEPQHF.

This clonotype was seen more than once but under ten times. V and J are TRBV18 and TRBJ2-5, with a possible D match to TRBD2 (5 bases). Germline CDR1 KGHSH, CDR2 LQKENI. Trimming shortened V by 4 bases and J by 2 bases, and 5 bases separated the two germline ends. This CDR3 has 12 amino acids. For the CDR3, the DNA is TGTGCCAGCTCACGGACTCAAGAGACCCAGTACTTC. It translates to CASSRTQETQYF.

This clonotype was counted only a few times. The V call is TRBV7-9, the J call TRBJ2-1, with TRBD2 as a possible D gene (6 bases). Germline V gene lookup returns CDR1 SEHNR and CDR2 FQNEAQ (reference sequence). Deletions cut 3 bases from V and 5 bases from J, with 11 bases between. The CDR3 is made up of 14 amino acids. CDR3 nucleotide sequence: TGTGCCAGCAGCTTCGAGCGGAGGGACAATGAGCAGTTCTTC. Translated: CASSFERRDNEQFF.

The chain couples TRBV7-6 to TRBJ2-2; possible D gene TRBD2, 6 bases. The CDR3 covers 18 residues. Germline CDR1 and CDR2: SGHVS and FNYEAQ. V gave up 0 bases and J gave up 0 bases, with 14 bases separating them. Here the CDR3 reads CASSLATSRTTNTGELFF. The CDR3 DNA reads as TGTGCCAGCAGCTTAGCTACGAGTAGGACTACGAACACCGGGGAGCTGTTTTTT. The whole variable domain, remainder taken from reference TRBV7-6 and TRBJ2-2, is GAGVSQSPRYKVTKRGQDVALRCDPISGHVSLYWYRQALGQGPEFLTYFNYEAQQDKSGLPNDRFSAERPEGSISTLTIQRTEQRDSAMYRCASSLATSRTTNTGELFFGEGSRLTVL.

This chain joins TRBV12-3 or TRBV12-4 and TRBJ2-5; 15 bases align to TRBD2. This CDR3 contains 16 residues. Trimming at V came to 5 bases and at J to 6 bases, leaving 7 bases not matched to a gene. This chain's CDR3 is CASSPGLAGGGKTQYF. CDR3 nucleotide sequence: TGTGCCAGCAGTCCGGGACTAGCGGGAGGAGGAAAGACCCAGTACTTC.

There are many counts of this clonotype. This CDR3 reads CASSQAAGGAGYEQYF. CDR3 in DNA: TGTGCCAGCAGCCAGGCTGCAGGGGGCGCGGGTTACGAGCAGTACTTC. The rearrangement joins TRBV4-2 to TRBJ2-7, with TRBD1 identical over 8 bases. J was trimmed by 4 bases and V by 3 bases; bases with no gene match: 11. This CDR3 is built from 16 residues. The germline gives CDR1 LGHNA, CDR2 YNFKEQ.

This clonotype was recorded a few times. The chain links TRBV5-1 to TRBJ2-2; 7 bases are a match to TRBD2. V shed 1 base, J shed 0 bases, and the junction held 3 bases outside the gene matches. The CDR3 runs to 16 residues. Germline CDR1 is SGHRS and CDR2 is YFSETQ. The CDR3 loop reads CASSLSGDPNTGELFF. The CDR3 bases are TGCGCCAGCAGCTTGAGCGGGGATCCGAACACCGGGGAGCTGTTTTTT.